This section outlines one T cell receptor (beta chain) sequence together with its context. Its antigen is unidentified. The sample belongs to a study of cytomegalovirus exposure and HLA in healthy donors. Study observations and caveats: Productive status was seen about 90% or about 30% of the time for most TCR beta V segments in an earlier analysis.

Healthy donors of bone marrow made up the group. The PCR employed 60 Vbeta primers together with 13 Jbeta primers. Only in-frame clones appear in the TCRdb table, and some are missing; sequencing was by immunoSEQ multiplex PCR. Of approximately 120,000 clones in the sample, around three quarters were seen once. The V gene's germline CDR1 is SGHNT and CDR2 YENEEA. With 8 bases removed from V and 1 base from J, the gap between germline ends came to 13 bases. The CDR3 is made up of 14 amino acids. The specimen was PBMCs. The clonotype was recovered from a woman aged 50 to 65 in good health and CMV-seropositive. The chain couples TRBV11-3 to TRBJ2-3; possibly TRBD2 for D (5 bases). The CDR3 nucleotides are TGTGCCAGCTCTGGGTCAGCGGGCACAGATACGCAGTATTTT. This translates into CASSGSAGTDTQYF.